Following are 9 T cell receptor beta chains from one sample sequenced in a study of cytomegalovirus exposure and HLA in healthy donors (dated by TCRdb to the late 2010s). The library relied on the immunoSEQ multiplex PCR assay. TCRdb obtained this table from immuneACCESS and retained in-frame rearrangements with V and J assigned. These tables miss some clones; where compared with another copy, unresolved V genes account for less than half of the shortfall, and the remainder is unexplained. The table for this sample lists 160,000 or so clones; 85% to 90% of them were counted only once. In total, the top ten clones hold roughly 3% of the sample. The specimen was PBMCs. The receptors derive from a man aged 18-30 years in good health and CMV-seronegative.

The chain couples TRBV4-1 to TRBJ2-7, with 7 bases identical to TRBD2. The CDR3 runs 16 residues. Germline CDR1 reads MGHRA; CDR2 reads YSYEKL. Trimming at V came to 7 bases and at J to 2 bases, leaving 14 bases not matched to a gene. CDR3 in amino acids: CASIQTRGLFPYEQYF. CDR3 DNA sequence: TGCGCCAGCATACAGACCCGGGGACTATTCCCCTACGAGCAGTACTTC.

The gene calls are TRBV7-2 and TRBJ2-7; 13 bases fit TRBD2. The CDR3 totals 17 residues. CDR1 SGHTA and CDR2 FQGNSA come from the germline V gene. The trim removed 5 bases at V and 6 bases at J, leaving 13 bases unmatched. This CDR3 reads CASSRGLAGVRLPEQYF. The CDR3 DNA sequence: TGTGCCAGCAGCAGAGGACTAGCGGGGGTCCGACTCCCCGAGCAGTACTTC.

This CDR3 reads CASSPITGYNSPLHF. In DNA, the CDR3 is TGTGCCAGCAGCCCTATCACAGGGTATAATTCACCCCTCCACTTT. The gene calls are TRBV14 and TRBJ1-6, with D possibly TRBD1 on 6 matching bases. This CDR3 is built from 15 residues. Per the germline V gene, CDR1 is SGHDN and CDR2 is FVKESK. The germline V and J ends were trimmed by 4 bases and 4 bases, with 11 bases remaining between them. Filled out from reference TRBV14 and TRBJ1-6, the complete variable domain reads EAGVTQFPSHSVIEKGQTVTLRCDPISGHDNLYWYRRVMGKEIKFLLHFVKESKQDESGMPNNRFLAERTGGTYSTLKVQPAELEDSGVYFCASSPITGYNSPLHFGNGTRLTVT.

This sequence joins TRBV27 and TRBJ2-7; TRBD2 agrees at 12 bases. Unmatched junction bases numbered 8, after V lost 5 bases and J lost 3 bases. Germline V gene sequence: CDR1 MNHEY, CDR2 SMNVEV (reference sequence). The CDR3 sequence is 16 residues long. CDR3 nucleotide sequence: TGTGCCAGCAGTATACTAACTAGCGGGAGGCTCTACGAGCAGTACTTC. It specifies CASSILTSGRLYEQYF.

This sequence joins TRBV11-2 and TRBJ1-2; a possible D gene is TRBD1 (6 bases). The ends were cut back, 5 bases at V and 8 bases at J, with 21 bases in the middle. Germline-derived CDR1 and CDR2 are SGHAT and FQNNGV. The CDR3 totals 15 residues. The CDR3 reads CASSPRTEELRGYTF. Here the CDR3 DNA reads TGTGCCAGCAGCCCTAGGACAGAAGAGCTCAGAGGCTACACCTTC. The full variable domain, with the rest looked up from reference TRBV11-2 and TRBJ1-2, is EAGVAQSPRYKIIEKRQSVAFWCNPISGHATLYWYQQILGQGPKLLIQFQNNGVVDDSQLPKDRFSAERLKGVDSTLKIQPAKLEDSAVYLCASSPRTEELRGYTFGSGTRLTVV.

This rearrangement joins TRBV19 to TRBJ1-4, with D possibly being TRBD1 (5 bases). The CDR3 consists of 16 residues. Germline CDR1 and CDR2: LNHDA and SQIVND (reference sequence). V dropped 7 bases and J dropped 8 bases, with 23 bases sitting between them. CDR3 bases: TGTGCCAGTAACACCGGAGGGGCCGGGAATGGGGAAAAACTGTTTTTT. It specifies CASNTGGAGNGEKLFF.

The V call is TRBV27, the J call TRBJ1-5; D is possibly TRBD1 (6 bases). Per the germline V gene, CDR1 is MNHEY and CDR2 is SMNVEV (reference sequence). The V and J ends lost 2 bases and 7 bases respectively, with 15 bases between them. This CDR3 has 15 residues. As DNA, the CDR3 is TGTGCCAGCAGTTTACGGGGGGCGCGGGGGCAGCCCCAGCATTTT. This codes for CASSLRGARGQPQHF.

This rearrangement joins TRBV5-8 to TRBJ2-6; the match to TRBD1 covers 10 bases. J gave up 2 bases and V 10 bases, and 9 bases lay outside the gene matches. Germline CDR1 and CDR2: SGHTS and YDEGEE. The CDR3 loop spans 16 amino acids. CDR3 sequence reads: CAGSGQGRPGANVLTF. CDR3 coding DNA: TGTGCCGGATCGGGACAGGGGAGACCTGGGGCCAACGTCCTGACTTTC. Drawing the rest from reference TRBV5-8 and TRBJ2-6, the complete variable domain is EAGVTQSPTHLIKTRGQQATLRCSPISGHTSVYWYQQALGLGLQFLLWYDEGEERNRGNFPPRFSGRQFPNYSSELNVNALELEDSALYLCAGSGQGRPGANVLTFGAGSRLTVL.

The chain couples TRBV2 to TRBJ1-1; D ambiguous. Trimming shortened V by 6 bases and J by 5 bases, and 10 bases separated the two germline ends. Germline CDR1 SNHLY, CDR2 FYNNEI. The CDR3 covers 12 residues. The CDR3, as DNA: TGTGCCAGCAGATTGAGCGGAACTGAAGCTTTCTTT. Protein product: CASRLSGTEAFF.